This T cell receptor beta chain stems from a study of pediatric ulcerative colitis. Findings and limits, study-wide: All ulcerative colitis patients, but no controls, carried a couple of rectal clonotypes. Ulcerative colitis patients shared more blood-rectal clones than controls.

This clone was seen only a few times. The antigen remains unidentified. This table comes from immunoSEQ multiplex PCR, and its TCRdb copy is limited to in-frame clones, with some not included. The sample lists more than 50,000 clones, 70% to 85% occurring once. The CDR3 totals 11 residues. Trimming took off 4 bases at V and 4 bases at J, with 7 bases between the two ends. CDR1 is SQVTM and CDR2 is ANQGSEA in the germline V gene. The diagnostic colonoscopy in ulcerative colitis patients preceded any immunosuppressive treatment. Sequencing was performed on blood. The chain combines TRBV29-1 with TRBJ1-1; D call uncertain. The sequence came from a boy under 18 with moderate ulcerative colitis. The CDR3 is CSVAASTEAFF. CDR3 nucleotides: TGCAGCGTTGCGGCAAGCACTGAAGCTTTCTTT.